Listed below are T cell receptor beta chains from one sample, sequenced in a study of radiotherapy plus CTLA-4 blockade in lung cancer. Using immunoSEQ multiplex PCR, the repertoire was profiled, and TCRdb retains in-frame clones only, with some absent. The sample consists of some 70,000 clones, around 80% of them appearing once. This specimen consisted of peripheral blood, obtained from a patient treated with radiotherapy plus ipilimumab. The receptors were sampled from a human donor with non-small cell lung cancer who had a complete response to radiotherapy plus ipilimumab. CDR3s include the opening cysteine and the closing phenylalanine or tryptophan. Each record gives: D gene, J gene, clone size, V gene, CDR3 DNA, CDR3 protein. The D gene is left open where the match is weak. Expanded clones are given a class, and other clones once, few, many or no size at all.

.,TRBJ1-2,.,TRBV5-6,TGTGCCAGCAGCCCCTACCGGAGGGGTTCCTATGGCTACACCTTC,CASSPYRRGSYGYTF
.,TRBJ1-6,.,TRBV27,TGTGCCAGCAGTTTACTCGGGAGGCCCCTCCACTTT,CASSLLGRPLHF
.,TRBJ1-5,.,TRBV2,TGTGCCAGCAGTGGGGACGGAGGAGCCCGCAATCAGCCCCAGCATTTT,CASSGDGGARNQPQHF
.,TRBJ1-5,.,TRBV19,TGTGCCAGTGACAGCTCTAGCAATCAGCCCCAGCATTTT,CASDSSSNQPQHF
.,TRBJ1-2,.,TRBV5-1,TGCGCCAGCAGCTCCGAGGGGGTCACCTATGGCTACACCTTC,CASSSEGVTYGYTF
.,TRBJ2-4,.,TRBV7-9,TGTGCCAGCAACGAGGCTGGGGGGGCCAAAAACATTCAGTACTTC,CASNEAGGAKNIQYF
.,TRBJ1-1,.,TRBV7-9,TGTGCCAGCAGCTCGGGGGTAGGAGCTTTCTTT,CASSSGVGAFF
.,TRBJ1-2,.,TRBV18,TGTGCCACCTCACCAAGAGAAGAGGATAACTATGGCTACACCTTC,CATSPREEDNYGYTF
.,TRBJ1-2,.,TRBV10-3,TGTGCCATCAGTGAGTCAGGGGGGCCCGGCTACACCTTC,CAISESGGPGYTF
.,TRBJ1-1,.,TRBV30,TGTGCCTGGAGTGCGGATAACACTGAAGCTTTCTTT,CAWSADNTEAFF
.,TRBJ1-5,.,TRBV13,TGTGCCAGCAGCTTCGGGGTAGGTCAGCCCCAGCATTTT,CASSFGVGQPQHF
.,TRBJ2-2,.,TRBV10-2,TGCGCCAGCAGCCCCGGGCCCGGGGAGCTGTTTTTT,CASSPGPGELFF
.,TRBJ2-1,.,TRBV19,TGTGCCAGTAGTACCAGACAGTACAATGAGCAGTTCTTC,CASSTRQYNEQFF
.,TRBJ1-1,.,TRBV18,TGTGCCAGCTCACCGATCAGGGGAAACACTGAAGCTTTCTTT,CASSPIRGNTEAFF
.,TRBJ1-2,few,TRBV7-2,TGTGCCAGCAGCCCCTATAAGGGGGTCGGCTACACCTTC,CASSPYKGVGYTF
.,TRBJ2-5,.,TRBV7-2,TGTGCCAGCAGCTTAGTCGGCAGCCGAATCCAAGAGACCCAGTACTTC,CASSLVGSRIQETQYF
.,TRBJ2-2,.,TRBV19,TGTGCCAGTAGTTGGCCCGCGAACACCGGGGAGCTGTTTTTT,CASSWPANTGELFF
TRBD1,TRBJ1-3,.,TRBV2,TGTGCCAGCAGTCTTCAGGGGGCTGGAAACACCATATATTTT,CASSLQGAGNTIYF
.,TRBJ2-7,.,TRBV10-2,TGCGCCAGCAGTGAGGCCCGATCCTACGAGCAGTACTTC,CASSEARSYEQYF
.,TRBJ1-5,.,TRBV19,TGTGCCAGTAACAGGGATAGCAATCAGCCCCAGCATTTT,CASNRDSNQPQHF
TRBD2,TRBJ2-1,.,TRBV5-8,TGTGCCAGCAGCTTGGGCCTAGCGGGATACAATGAGCAGTTCTTC,CASSLGLAGYNEQFF
.,TRBJ1-5,.,TRBV4-1,TGCGCCAGCAGCCAAGATTGGGACGGGCCCCAGCATTTT,CASSQDWDGPQHF
TRBD1,TRBJ2-3,.,TRBV5-1,TGCGCCAGCAGCATAGGGACAGGGGGCACAGATACGCAGTATTTT,CASSIGTGGTDTQYF
.,TRBJ1-5,.,TRBV18,TGTGCCAGCTCACCAGGGGCCAGTAGCAATCAGCCCCAGCATTTT,CASSPGASSNQPQHF
TRBD1,TRBJ1-1,.,TRBV5-8,TGCTCGGGAGCGACAGGGGGACAACCTGAAGCTTTCTTT,CSGATGGQPEAFF
.,TRBJ2-3,.,TRBV10-1,TGCGCCAGCAGCGAGGGCAGCCAAACAGATACGCAGTATTTT,CASSEGSQTDTQYF
.,TRBJ1-2,.,TRBV27,TGTGCCAGCAGTTTCTCGGGGCAGGGCTATGGCTACACCTTC,CASSFSGQGYGYTF
TRBD1,TRBJ1-2,few,TRBV5-1,TGCGCCAGCAGCCGGACAGGGGAGAATGGCTACACCTTC,CASSRTGENGYTF
.,TRBJ2-3,.,TRBV20-1,TGCAGTGCTAGACCTCCCCAGGTTTTT,CSARPPQVF